Sequencing of this T cell receptor beta chain was carried out in a study of blood T cells in healthy people across ages. There are a few counts of this clonotype. Its antigen is not identified. Regarding the study as a whole: Strongly correlated with naive T cell percentage was TCR beta diversity.

Trimming removed 4 bases from V and 7 bases from J, with 11 bases in between. The CDR3 runs 13 residues. Germline V lookup: CDR1 MNHNS, CDR2 SASEGT. Sample-barcoded 5' priming and a J-beta primer mix drove a second PCR of 7 to 11 cycles. MiXCR, applied by TCRdb to the 5' RACE reads, yields one record per CDR3 protein. The data contain roughly 1,800,000 distinct CDR3 sequences, roughly 50% of them seen just once; the ten biggest clones take up about 2.1%. Per sample, extraction of total RNA gave at least 6 micrograms in every case. The sequenced sample was blood. This clonotype was obtained from a woman in her 40s in good health. The chain couples TRBV6-1 to TRBJ2-4, with D unresolved. CDR3 region: CASSGMAWNIQYF. The CDR3 nucleotides are TGTGCCAGCAGTGGGATGGCGTGGAACATTCAGTACTTC.